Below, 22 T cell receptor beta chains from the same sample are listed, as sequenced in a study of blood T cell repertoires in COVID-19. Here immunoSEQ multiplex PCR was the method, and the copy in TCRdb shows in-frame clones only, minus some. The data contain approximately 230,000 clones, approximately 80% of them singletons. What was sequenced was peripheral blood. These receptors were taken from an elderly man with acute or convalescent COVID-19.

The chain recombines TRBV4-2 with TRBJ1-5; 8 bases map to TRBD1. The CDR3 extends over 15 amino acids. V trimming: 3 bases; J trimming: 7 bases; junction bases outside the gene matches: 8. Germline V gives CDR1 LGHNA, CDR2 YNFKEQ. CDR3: CASSQGDRGVQPQHF. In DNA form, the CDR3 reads TGTGCCAGCAGCCAGGGCGACAGGGGAGTCCAGCCCCAGCATTTT.

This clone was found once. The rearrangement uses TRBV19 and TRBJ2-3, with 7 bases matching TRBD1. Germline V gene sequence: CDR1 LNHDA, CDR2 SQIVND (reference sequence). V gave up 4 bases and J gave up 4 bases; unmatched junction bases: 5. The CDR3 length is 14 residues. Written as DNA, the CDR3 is TGTGCCAGTAGTAAGACAGGGAGCGCAGATACGCAGTATTTT. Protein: CASSKTGSADTQYF.

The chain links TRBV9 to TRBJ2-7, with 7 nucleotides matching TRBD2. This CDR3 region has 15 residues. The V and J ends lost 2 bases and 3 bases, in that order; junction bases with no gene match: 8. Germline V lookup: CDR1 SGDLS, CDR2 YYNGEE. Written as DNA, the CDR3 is TGTGCCAGCAGCGTCTCCCCGGCGGGGGACTACGAGCAGTACTTC. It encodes CASSVSPAGDYEQYF.

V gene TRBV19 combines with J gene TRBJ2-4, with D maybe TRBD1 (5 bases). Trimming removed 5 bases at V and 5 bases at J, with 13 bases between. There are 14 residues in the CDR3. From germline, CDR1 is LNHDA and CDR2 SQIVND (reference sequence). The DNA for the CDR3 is TGTGCCAGTAGTCTAACATCCAGGGAAAACATTCAGTACTTC. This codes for CASSLTSRENIQYF. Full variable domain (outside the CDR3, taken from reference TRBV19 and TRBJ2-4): DGGITQSPKYLFRKEGQNVTLSCEQNLNHDAMYWYRQDPGQGLRLIYYSQIVNDFQKGDIAEGYSVSREKKESFPLTVTSAQKNPTAFYLCASSLTSRENIQYFGAGTRLSVL.

The CDR3 loop reads CASSWVGTGVTGELFF. As DNA, the CDR3 is TGTGCCAGCAGTTGGGTCGGGACAGGGGTGACCGGGGAGCTGTTTTTT. The genes are TRBV28 and TRBJ2-2; 10 bases are a match to TRBD1. V lost 4 bases, J lost 5 bases, and 7 bases stayed unmatched. CDR3 size: 16 residues. Germline V lookup: CDR1 MDHEN, CDR2 SYDVKM.

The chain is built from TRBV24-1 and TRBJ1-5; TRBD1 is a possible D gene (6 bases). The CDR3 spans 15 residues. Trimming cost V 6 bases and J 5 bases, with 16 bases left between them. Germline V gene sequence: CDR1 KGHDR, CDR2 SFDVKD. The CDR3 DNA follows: TGTGCCACCAGTCCACAGGGCAGGCCAGATCAGCCCCAGCATTTT. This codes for CATSPQGRPDQPQHF.

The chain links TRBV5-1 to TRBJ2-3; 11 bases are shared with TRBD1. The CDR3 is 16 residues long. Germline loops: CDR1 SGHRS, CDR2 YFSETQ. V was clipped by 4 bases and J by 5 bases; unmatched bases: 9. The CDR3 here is CASSPGQGAAVDTQYF. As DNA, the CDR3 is TGCGCCAGCAGCCCCGGACAGGGGGCGGCCGTAGATACGCAGTATTTT. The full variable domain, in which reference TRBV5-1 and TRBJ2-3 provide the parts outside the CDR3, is KAGVTQTPRYLIKTRGQQVTLSCSPISGHRSVSWYQQTPGQGLQFLFEYFSETQRNKGNFPGRFSGRQFSNSRSEMNVSTLELGDSALYLCASSPGQGAAVDTQYFGPGTRLTVL.

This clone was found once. Written as DNA, the CDR3 is TGTGCCAGCAGTTTGGTGGCGCGGTTGGATTCACCCCTCCACTTT. Residues: CASSLVARLDSPLHF. The rearrangement uses TRBV28 and TRBJ1-6; D is unresolved. The CDR3 length is 15 residues. The germline gives CDR1 MDHEN, CDR2 SYDVKM. The V end lost 3 bases, the J end lost 8 bases, and 14 bases lay between the germline ends.

DNA of the CDR3: TGTGCCAGCAGCTTGGAACTCGTACAGGCGACCAATTCACCCCTCCACTTT. Amino acids: CASSLELVQATNSPLHF. J is TRBJ1-6 and V is TRBV5-5, with D possibly TRBD1 on 5 matching bases. The CDR3 contains 17 residues. From germline, CDR1 is SGHKS and CDR2 YYEKEE (reference sequence). The V end lost 0 bases, the J end lost 7 bases, and 17 bases lay between the germline ends. Full variable domain (outside the CDR3, taken from reference TRBV5-5 and TRBJ1-6): DAGVTQSPTHLIKTRGQQVTLRCSPISGHKSVSWYQQVLGQGPQFIFQYYEKEERGRGNFPDRFSARQFPNYSSELNVNALLLGDSALYLCASSLELVQATNSPLHFGNGTRLTVT.

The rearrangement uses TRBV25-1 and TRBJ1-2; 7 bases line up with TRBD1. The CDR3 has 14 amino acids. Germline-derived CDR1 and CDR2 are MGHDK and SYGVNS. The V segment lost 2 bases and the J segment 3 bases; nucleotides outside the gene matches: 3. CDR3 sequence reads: CASSEQTGHYGYTF. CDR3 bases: TGTGCCAGCAGTGAACAGACAGGGCACTATGGCTACACCTTC.

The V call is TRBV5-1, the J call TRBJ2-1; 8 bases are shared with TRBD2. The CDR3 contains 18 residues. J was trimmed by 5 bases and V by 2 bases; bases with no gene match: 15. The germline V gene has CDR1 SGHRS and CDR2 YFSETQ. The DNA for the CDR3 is TGCGCCAGCAGCTTCTCCCTTAGCGGGGCCGGGAGAAACAATGAGCAGTTCTTC. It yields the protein CASSFSLSGAGRNNEQFF. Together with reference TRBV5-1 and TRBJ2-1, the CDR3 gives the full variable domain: KAGVTQTPRYLIKTRGQQVTLSCSPISGHRSVSWYQQTPGQGLQFLFEYFSETQRNKGNFPGRFSGRQFSNSRSEMNVSTLELGDSALYLCASSFSLSGAGRNNEQFFGPGTRLTVL.

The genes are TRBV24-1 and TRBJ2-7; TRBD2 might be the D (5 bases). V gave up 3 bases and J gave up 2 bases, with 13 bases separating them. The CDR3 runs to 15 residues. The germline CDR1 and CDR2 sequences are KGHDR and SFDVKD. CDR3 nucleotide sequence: TGTGCCACCAGTGATCCCGCGGGTGGGGCCTACGAGCAGTACTTC. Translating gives CATSDPAGGAYEQYF.

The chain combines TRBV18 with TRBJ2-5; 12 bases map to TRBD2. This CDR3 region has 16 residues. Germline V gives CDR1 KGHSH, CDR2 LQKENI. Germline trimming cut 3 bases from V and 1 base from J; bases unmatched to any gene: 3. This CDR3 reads CASSPGLAGLQETQYF. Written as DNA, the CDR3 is TGTGCCAGCTCACCCGGACTAGCGGGGCTCCAAGAGACCCAGTACTTC.

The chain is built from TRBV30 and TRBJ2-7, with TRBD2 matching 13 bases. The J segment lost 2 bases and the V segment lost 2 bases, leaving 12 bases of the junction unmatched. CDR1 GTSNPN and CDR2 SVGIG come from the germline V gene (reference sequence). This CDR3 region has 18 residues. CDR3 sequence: CAWSTRTSGRRVPYEQYF. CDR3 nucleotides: TGTGCCTGGAGTACTCGGACTAGCGGGAGAAGAGTTCCCTACGAGCAGTACTTC.

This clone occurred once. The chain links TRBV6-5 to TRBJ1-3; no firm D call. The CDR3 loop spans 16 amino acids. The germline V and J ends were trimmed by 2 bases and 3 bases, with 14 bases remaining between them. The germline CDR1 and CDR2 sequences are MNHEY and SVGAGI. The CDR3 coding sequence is TGTGCCAGCAGTTACCCCGGGTCAGTTCATGGAAACACCATATATTTT. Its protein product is CASSYPGSVHGNTIYF.

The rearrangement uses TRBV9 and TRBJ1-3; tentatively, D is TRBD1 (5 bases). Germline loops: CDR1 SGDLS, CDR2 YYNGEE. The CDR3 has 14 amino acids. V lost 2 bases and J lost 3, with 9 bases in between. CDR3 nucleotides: TGTGCCAGCAGCGTGGGGGGTTTTGGAAACACCATATATTTT. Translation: CASSVGGFGNTIYF.

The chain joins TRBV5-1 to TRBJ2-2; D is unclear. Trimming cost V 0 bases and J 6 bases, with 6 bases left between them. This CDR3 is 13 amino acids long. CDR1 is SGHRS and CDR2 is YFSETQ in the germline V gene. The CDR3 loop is CASSLGSAGELFF. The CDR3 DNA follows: TGCGCCAGCAGCTTGGGGAGCGCCGGGGAGCTGTTTTTT.

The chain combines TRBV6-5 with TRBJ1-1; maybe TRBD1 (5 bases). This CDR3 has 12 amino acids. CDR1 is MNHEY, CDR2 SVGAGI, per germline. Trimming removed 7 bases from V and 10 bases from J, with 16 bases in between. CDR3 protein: CASTLTGGLAFF. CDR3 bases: TGTGCCAGCACCCTAACGGGGGGGTTAGCTTTCTTT.

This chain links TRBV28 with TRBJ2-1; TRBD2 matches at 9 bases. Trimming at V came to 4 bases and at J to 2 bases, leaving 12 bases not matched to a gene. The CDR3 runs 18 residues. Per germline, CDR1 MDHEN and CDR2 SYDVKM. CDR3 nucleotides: TGTGCCAGCAGTTCCCCGGCGAAGGGCGGGAGGGCCTACAATGAGCAGTTCTTC. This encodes CASSSPAKGGRAYNEQFF.

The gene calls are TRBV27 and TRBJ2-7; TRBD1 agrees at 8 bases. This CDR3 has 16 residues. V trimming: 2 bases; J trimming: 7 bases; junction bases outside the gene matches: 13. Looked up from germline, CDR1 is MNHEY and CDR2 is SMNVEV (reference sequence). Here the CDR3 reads CASSLTPGTGYYEQYF. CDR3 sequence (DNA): TGTGCCAGCAGTTTAACCCCTGGGACAGGCTACTATGAGCAGTACTTC.

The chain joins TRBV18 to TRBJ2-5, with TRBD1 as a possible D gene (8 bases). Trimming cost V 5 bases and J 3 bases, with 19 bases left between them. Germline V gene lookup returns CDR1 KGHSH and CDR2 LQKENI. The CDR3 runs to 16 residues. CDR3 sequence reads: CASSAPWTGREETQYF. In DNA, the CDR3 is TGTGCCAGCTCAGCTCCTTGGACAGGGAGGGAAGAGACCCAGTACTTC.

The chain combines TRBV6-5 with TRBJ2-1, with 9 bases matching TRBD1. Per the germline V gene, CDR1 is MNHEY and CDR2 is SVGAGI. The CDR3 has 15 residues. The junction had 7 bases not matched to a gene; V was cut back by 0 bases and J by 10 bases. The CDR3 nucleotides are TGTGCCAGCAGTTACTCCTGGACAGGGGCTGTGGAGCAGTTCTTC. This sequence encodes CASSYSWTGAVEQFF.